Listed here are 27 T cell receptor beta chains from one sample, sequenced in a study of shared clonotypes between healthy human individuals. Produced via immunoSEQ multiplex PCR; TCRdb's table is partial and in-frame only. This table has around 550,000 clones, approximately 95% appearing once. Terminally differentiated effector memory CD45RA+ cells were excluded by CCR7 positive selection of CD45RO-negative cells. Sequencing was carried out using naive CD8+ T cells sorted from blood. Receptor source: a woman between 25 and 40 years old in good health.

V usage is TRBV11-2 and J usage is TRBJ1-2; TRBD1 might be the D (5 bases). The germline CDR1 and CDR2 sequences are SGHAT and FQNNGV. V was clipped by 5 bases and J by 12 bases, with 16 bases between them. The CDR3 sequence is 12 residues long. The CDR3, as DNA: TGTGCCAGCAGCCTCGGGCAGGGAAGCGACACCTTC. This gives the protein CASSLGQGSDTF.

The chain is built from TRBV7-9 and TRBJ1-2, with a possible D match to TRBD1 (5 bases). Germline V CDR1 and CDR2: SEHNR, FQNEAQ (reference sequence). The CDR3 covers 13 residues. Deletions cut 5 bases from V and 4 bases from J, with 11 bases between. DNA for the CDR3: TGTGCCAGCAGCCTAGGGGAGGGCTATGGCTACACCTTC. Its translation is CASSLGEGYGYTF.

This chain links TRBV5-4 with TRBJ2-2, with 7 bases that match TRBD1. The CDR3 loop spans 13 amino acids. Germline V gene data show CDR1 as SGHNT and CDR2 as YYREEE (reference sequence). V shed 9 bases, J shed 8 bases, and the junction held 10 bases outside the gene matches. The CDR3 loop is CATYYRGGGELFF. DNA of the CDR3: TGTGCCACGTACTACAGGGGTGGTGGGGAGCTGTTTTTT.

This chain connects TRBV27 to TRBJ2-7; D tentatively fits TRBD1 or TRBD2 (6 bases each). Germline V CDR1 and CDR2: MNHEY, SMNVEV (reference sequence). The CDR3 consists of 16 residues. The V gene lost 3 bases and the J gene lost 5 bases, with 20 bases spanning the gap. CDR3 in DNA: TGTGCCAGCAGTTTTTCGAGGGGGGCCCCGGGCCACGAGCAGTACTTC. Translating gives CASSFSRGAPGHEQYF.

This chain joins TRBV2 and TRBJ1-1; D may be TRBD1 (6 bases). Trimming removed 6 bases from V and 10 bases from J, with 15 bases in between. Germline CDR1 reads SNHLY; CDR2 reads FYNNEI. This CDR3 is built from 12 residues. This chain's CDR3 is CASSRGQPRAFF. The CDR3 region has the DNA TGTGCCAGCAGCCGAGGACAGCCGAGAGCTTTCTTT. Together with reference TRBV2 and TRBJ1-1, the CDR3 gives the full variable domain: EPEVTQTPSHQVTQMGQEVILRCVPISNHLYFYWYRQILGQKVEFLVSFYNNEISEKSEIFDDQFSVERPDGSNFTLKIRSTKLEDSAMYFCASSRGQPRAFFGQGTRLTVV.

The V and J genes are TRBV4-1 and TRBJ1-1; the match to TRBD1 covers 7 bases. V lost 0 bases and J lost 11; bases outside the gene matches: 9. The CDR3 loop spans 14 amino acids. In germline, CDR1 is MGHRA, CDR2 YSYEKL. The CDR3 DNA sequence: TGCGCCAGCAGCCAAGAGGAGGGGGCGGCCGGGGCTTTCTTT. As protein: CASSQEEGAAGAFF.

The genes are TRBV13 and TRBJ2-5; TRBD1 aligns across 9 bases. The CDR3 covers 16 residues. V was pared by 5 bases and J by 1 base, with 8 bases of the junction left unmatched. Looked up from germline, CDR1 is PRHDT and CDR2 is FYEKMQ (reference sequence). Written as DNA, the CDR3 is TGTGCCAGCAGCCCGGACAGGGGCCGGGCCCAAGAGACCCAGTACTTC. Translation gives CASSPDRGRAQETQYF.

The chain combines TRBV29-1 with TRBJ2-2; tentative D call: TRBD1 (6 bases). The CDR3 has 13 amino acids. Per the germline V gene, CDR1 is SQVTM and CDR2 is ANQGSEA. V lost 8 bases and J 2 bases, leaving 12 bases between the germline ends. The DNA of the CDR3 is TGCAGCAAGTCGGACAGTAACACCGGGGAGCTGTTTTTT. Translation: CSKSDSNTGELFF.

The chain links TRBV5-6 to TRBJ2-1, with TRBD2 matching over 11 bases. V lost 3 bases to trimming and J lost 6 bases; unmatched junction nucleotides: 5. The CDR3 consists of 15 residues. CDR1 and CDR2 from the germline V gene are SGHDT and YYEEEE. CDR3 DNA: TGTGCCAGCAGCTGGGGACTAGCGGTGCCCAATGAGCAGTTCTTC. Residues: CASSWGLAVPNEQFF.

This chain connects TRBV28 to TRBJ1-5; TRBD1 is a possible D gene (5 bases). This CDR3 is built from 16 residues. The V end was cut by 6 bases, the J end by 2 bases, with 17 bases between. CDR1 is MDHEN, CDR2 SYDVKM, per germline. CDR3 protein: CASSPYRRGGNQPQHF. CDR3 sequence (DNA): TGTGCCAGCAGCCCTTACCGTAGAGGGGGCAATCAGCCCCAGCATTTT. The full variable domain, its missing parts supplied by reference TRBV28 and TRBJ1-5, is DVKVTQSSRYLVKRTGEKVFLECVQDMDHENMFWYRQDPGLGLRLIYFSYDVKMKEKGDIPEGYSVSREKKERFSLILESASTNQTSMYLCASSPYRRGGNQPQHFGDGTRLSIL.

The chain joins TRBV6-6 to TRBJ2-2; the D gene is possibly TRBD2 (6 bases). Germline lookup yields CDR1 MNHNY and CDR2 SVGAGI (reference sequence). This CDR3 comprises 15 residues. Trimming removed 0 bases from V and 4 bases from J, with 9 bases in between. The CDR3 sequence is CASSYSWGGTGELFF. In nucleotides, the CDR3 is TGTGCCAGCAGTTACTCTTGGGGAGGCACCGGGGAGCTGTTTTTT.

V usage is TRBV19 and J usage is TRBJ2-7; D tentatively reads TRBD1 or TRBD2 (5 bases each). This CDR3 spans 14 amino acids. In germline, CDR1 is LNHDA, CDR2 SQIVND (reference sequence). Trimming stripped 5 bases from V and 3 bases from J, with 14 bases between. The chain's CDR3 is CASSLRDAGYEQYF. CDR3 in DNA: TGTGCCAGTAGTCTCCGGGACGCAGGCTACGAGCAGTACTTC.

The V and J genes are TRBV5-8 and TRBJ2-2; no reliable D call. Germline V gene data show CDR1 as SGHTS and CDR2 as YDEGEE. The V end was cut by 0 bases, the J end by 1 base, with 10 bases between. The CDR3 runs to 16 residues. Written as DNA, the CDR3 is TGTGCCAGCAGCTTGGCCCCCGGGCTGAACACCGGGGAGCTGTTTTTT. Its translation: CASSLAPGLNTGELFF.

DNA of the CDR3: TGTGCCAGCAGTTACTCAGCGACAGGGGCCTACGAGCAGTACTTC. This gives the protein CASSYSATGAYEQYF. The chain couples TRBV6-6 to TRBJ2-7; 8 nucleotides agree with TRBD1. Trimming took 0 bases from V and 2 from J; bases not matched to a gene: 3. CDR3 size: 15 residues. From germline, CDR1 is MNHNY and CDR2 SVGAGI (reference sequence).

The rearrangement joins TRBV19 to TRBJ2-5, with D tentatively TRBD1 (7 bases). With the DNA end fitting TRBJ2-7 better, the J assignment may be wrong. The germline V gene encodes CDR1 LNHDA and CDR2 SQIVND (reference sequence). CDR3 size: 16 residues. The CDR3 here is CASSFQNTRGAYEQYF. CDR3 bases: TGTGCCAGTAGTTTCCAAAACACCAGGGGGGCCTACGAGCAGTACTTC.

The chain carries TRBV15 and TRBJ2-7; D may be TRBD1 (6 bases). This CDR3 contains 13 residues. The V gene's germline CDR1 is LNHNV and CDR2 YYDKDF (reference sequence). V gave up 8 bases and J gave up 0 bases, with 11 bases separating them. CDR3 in DNA: TGTGCCACCGGACAGTTAAACTCCTACGAGCAGTACTTC. It specifies CATGQLNSYEQYF.

V usage is TRBV28 and J usage is TRBJ2-7, with D possibly TRBD2 on 5 matching bases. V lost 4 bases and J 8 bases, leaving 9 bases between the germline ends. The CDR3 has 11 amino acids. Germline V gives CDR1 MDHEN, CDR2 SYDVKM. CDR3 protein: CASSSGFQQYF. CDR3 sequence (DNA): TGTGCCAGCAGTTCGGGATTCCAGCAGTACTTC.

The chain links TRBV5-6 to TRBJ2-7; 10 positions match TRBD2. The CDR3 covers 15 residues. Per the germline V gene, CDR1 is SGHDT and CDR2 is YYEEEE. V was pared by 1 base and J by 3 bases, with 4 bases of the junction left unmatched. The DNA of the CDR3 is TGTGCCAGCAGCTTGCTAGCGGGAGCCTACTACGAGCAGTACTTC. This encodes CASSLLAGAYYEQYF.

The chain combines TRBV30 with TRBJ1-2; a possible D gene is TRBD1 (5 bases). Germline V gene data show CDR1 as GTSNPN and CDR2 as SVGIG (reference sequence). The CDR3 extends over 15 amino acids. V gave up 4 bases and J gave up 3 bases, with 18 bases separating them. CDR3 in DNA: TGTGCCTGGACCCCGGTTCGGGGGTTTGACTATGGCTACACCTTC. Translated: CAWTPVRGFDYGYTF. Full variable domain (rest looked up from reference TRBV30 and TRBJ1-2): SQTIHQWPATLVQPVGSPLSLECTVEGTSNPNLYWYRQAAGRGLQLLFYSVGIGQISSEVPQNLSASRPQDRQFILSSKKLLLSDSGFYLCAWTPVRGFDYGYTFGSGTRLTVV.

This chain links TRBV13 with TRBJ2-1; possibly TRBD2 for D (5 bases). This CDR3 contains 16 residues. The V end lost 5 bases, the J end lost 4 bases, and 18 bases lay between the germline ends. The germline gives CDR1 PRHDT, CDR2 FYEKMQ (reference sequence). The CDR3 reads CASSQGSQLPYNEQFF. The CDR3 DNA follows: TGTGCCAGCAGCCAAGGGAGCCAACTACCGTACAATGAGCAGTTCTTC.

The J gene is TRBJ2-5, the V gene TRBV5-4; D possibly corresponds to TRBD1 (5 bases). V was shortened by 0 bases and J by 4 bases, with 13 bases between the two germline ends. This CDR3 contains 15 residues. The germline CDR1 and CDR2 sequences are SGHNT and YYREEE (reference sequence). Here the CDR3 reads CASSLVGAQIETQYF. CDR3 DNA sequence: TGTGCCAGCAGCTTGGTAGGGGCCCAGATAGAGACCCAGTACTTC.

A single count supports this clone. One end of the junction fails to match germline, which may point to a read error. This CDR3 is CSSSVYYEQYF. CDR3 DNA sequence: TGCAGTTCTAGCGTCTACTACGAGCAGTACTTC. The genes are TRBV20-1 and TRBJ2-5, with D possibly TRBD2 on 6 matching bases. The closer fit of TRBJ2-7 to the DNA end suggests the J call may be wrong. The CDR3 loop spans 11 amino acids. The germline V gene encodes CDR1 DFQATT and CDR2 SNEGSKA (reference sequence).

This rearrangement joins TRBV7-8 to TRBJ2-3, with D unclear. V was pared by 2 bases and J by 6 bases, with 6 bases between. The CDR3 sequence is 12 residues long. Germline V gene lookup returns CDR1 SGHVS and CDR2 FQNEAQ. This chain's CDR3 is CASSLRADTQYF. The CDR3 DNA is TGTGCCAGCAGCTTACGGGCGGATACGCAGTATTTT.

The rearrangement links TRBV28 to TRBJ2-5; 9 nucleotides line up with TRBD2. The J call could be wrong; TRBJ2-7 is a better fit for the DNA end. CDR1 and CDR2 from the germline V gene are MDHEN and SYDVKM. The CDR3 has 15 residues. This chain's CDR3 is CASRVYSGSTYEQYF. CDR3 DNA: TGTGCCAGCAGGGTATATAGCGGGAGTACCTACGAGCAGTACTTC.

This chain uses TRBV4-1 with TRBJ2-7, with D perhaps matching TRBD1 (6 bases). This CDR3 has 15 residues. The ends were cut back, 4 bases at V and 2 bases at J, with 15 bases in the middle. Germline CDR1 MGHRA, CDR2 YSYEKL. The CDR3: CASSLPGTSPYEQYF. The CDR3 DNA reads TGCGCCAGCAGCCTTCCCGGGACATCCCCCTACGAGCAGTACTTC.

This chain connects TRBV27 to TRBJ1-5, with D perhaps TRBD1 (6 bases). The CDR3 has 14 residues. Germline V gene data show CDR1 as MNHEY and CDR2 as SMNVEV (reference sequence). Trimming cost V 6 bases and J 5 bases, with 14 bases left between them. This chain's CDR3 is CASSRTGSHQPQHF. In DNA, the CDR3 is TGTGCCAGCAGCCGTACAGGGTCGCATCAGCCCCAGCATTTT.

This clone was seen a single time. The chain uses TRBV6-1 and TRBJ2-7; the D gene is possibly TRBD2 (6 bases). The CDR3 spans 14 residues. CDR1 is MNHNS, CDR2 SASEGT, per germline. The V gene lost 3 bases and the J gene lost 4 bases, with 13 bases spanning the gap. CDR3 sequence reads: CASSESGVGYEQYF. CDR3 DNA: TGTGCCAGCAGTGAGTCGGGAGTAGGATACGAGCAGTACTTC.